This TCR beta chain comes out of a study of CD8 T cells in Susac syndrome. Study overall: Of the sequenced Susac syndrome patients, more than five had active disease and fewer than ten were in remission. Patients with Susac syndrome, at blood draw, were therapy-naive, on corticosteroids, or on intravenous immunoglobulin alone.

Germline V lookup: CDR1 DFQATT, CDR2 SNEGSKA (reference sequence). The V end was cut by 7 bases, the J end by 6 bases, with 13 bases between. CDR3 size: 11 residues. General observations from the study: Clonal expansion was not observed in the Susac syndrome CD4+ T cell repertoires.

With random hexamers, reverse transcription was performed on roughly 0.5 to 1 ug of RNA. The TCR beta CDR3 was amplified by immunoSEQ multiplex PCR across 54 Vbeta, 13 Jbeta. In TCRdb, the immunoSEQ multiplex PCR reads were re-called with MiXCR into one record per CDR3 protein. The sample includes about 160,000 distinct CDR3 sequences, about 96% of them seen just once. Points on this clonotype: Antigen: not known.

This TCR was sampled from a human donor with Susac syndrome. The sample taken for sequencing was CD4+ T cells from PBMCs. V and J are TRBV20-1 and TRBJ2-7, with a tentative D call TRBD1 (5 bases). This CDR3 is CSVRTGSEQYF. CDR3 sequence (DNA): TGCAGTGTACGAACAGGATCCGAGCAGTACTTC.